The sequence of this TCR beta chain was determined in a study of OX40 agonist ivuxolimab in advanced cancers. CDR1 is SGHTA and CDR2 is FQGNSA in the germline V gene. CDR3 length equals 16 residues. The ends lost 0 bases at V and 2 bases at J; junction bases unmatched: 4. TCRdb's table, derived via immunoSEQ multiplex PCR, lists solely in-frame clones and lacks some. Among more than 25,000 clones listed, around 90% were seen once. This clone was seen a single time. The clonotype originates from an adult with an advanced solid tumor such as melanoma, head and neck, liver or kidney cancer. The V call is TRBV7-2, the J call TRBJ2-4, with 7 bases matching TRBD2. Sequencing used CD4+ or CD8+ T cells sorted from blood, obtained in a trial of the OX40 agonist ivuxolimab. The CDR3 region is CASSLAGGSSKNIQYF. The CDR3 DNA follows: TGTGCCAGCAGCTTAGCCGGCGGGAGTTCCAAAAACATTCAGTACTTC.